The clone carrying this T cell receptor beta chain was observed a handful of times. V was trimmed by 6 bases and J by 0 bases, leaving 6 bases between them. This CDR3 spans 12 amino acids. The V gene's germline CDR1 is DFQATT and CDR2 SNEGSKA (reference sequence). TCRdb re-called the RT-PCR reads through MiXCR, storing one row per CDR3 protein. The sample lists 650,000 to 800,000 distinct CDR3 sequences, 11% to 15% occurring once. Sequenced: memory CD4+ T cells from blood. The TCR sequence derives from a female donor in good health, serving as a healthy control. The J gene is TRBJ1-3, the V gene TRBV20-1; the D is unclear. The CDR3 bases are TGCAGTGCCCAGACCTCTGGAAACACCATATATTTT. Protein product: CSAQTSGNTIYF.